This is a list of T cell receptor beta chains from one sample in a study of identical twins. TCRdb reanalysed the 5' RACE reads using MiXCR and keeps one entry per CDR3 protein. Among some 560,000 distinct CDR3 sequences listed, 9.6% were seen once. Separately, the same data were catalogued under a study of yellow fever vaccine responses in identical twins.

The sequencing sample was made of PBMCs. These receptors all stem from a woman aged 18-30 years in good health. CDR3s include the opening cysteine and the closing phenylalanine or tryptophan.

cdr3_length j_call v_call cdr3_aa
13 TRBJ2-1 TRBV4-1 CASSQDQGHEQFF
16 TRBJ2-7 TRBV20-1 CSARDRFVAGGYEQYF
13 TRBJ1-6 TRBV29-1 CSVVLDRGSPLHF
21 TRBJ2-1 TRBV6-2/TRBV6-3 CANSYVPRGGQDPYLHNEQFF
16 TRBJ2-7 TRBV24-1 CATSDSGQSSLHEQYF
14 TRBJ2-4 TRBV28 CASTRGGPRGIQYF
20 TRBJ2-1 TRBV12-3/TRBV12-4 CASSFLARTSGPPVYNEQFF
15 TRBJ2-1 TRBV4-3 CASSQEGVSPNEQFF
16 TRBJ2-3 TRBV27 CASSLYSSKYTDTQYF
13 TRBJ2-7 TRBV5-1 CASSPPDRGPQYF
16 TRBJ2-4 TRBV19 CASSISGGRDKNIQYF
16 TRBJ2-6 TRBV5-1 CASSLAIGGGANVLTF
17 TRBJ2-2 TRBV6-1 CASSALAGQGRAGEQFF
12 TRBJ2-3 TRBV24-1 CATSDARYTQYF
13 TRBJ2-7 TRBV20-1 CSAREWGAYEQYF
13 TRBJ1-4 TRBV6-5 CASSSGPNEKLFF
17 TRBJ1-2 TRBV20-1 CSANHGTDFLANYGYTF